This T cell receptor (beta chain) comes out of a study of beta chain features in type 1 diabetes. CDR1 and CDR2 (germline): SGHTA, FQGNSA. Between the trimmed V and J ends, which lost 1 base and 3 bases, there was a span of 10 bases. The length of the CDR3 is 15 residues. Reverse transcribing all isolated RNA meant expressed TCRB transcripts were sequenced. The repertoire was sequenced with immunoSEQ multiplex PCR; TCRdb's copy has only in-frame clones and lacks some. The repertoire holds about 290,000 clones, with about 7.8% as singletons. This clone was recorded at least ten times. The sequenced material came from central memory CD4+ T cells from blood. The rearrangement uses TRBV7-2 and TRBJ1-5; D perhaps matches TRBD1 (6 bases). This sequence was found in a woman aged 18-35 years in good health. The CDR3 reads CASSLEQGYNQPQHF. CDR3 bases: TGTGCCAGCAGCTTAGAACAGGGCTACAATCAGCCCCAGCATTTT.